Reported below is one T cell receptor (beta chain). There is no known antigen for this receptor. No base qualities exist here, and no much larger clone lies one base off it. Sequences MGHRA (CDR1) and YSYEKL (CDR2) are obtained from the germline V gene. From cysteine to phenylalanine, the CDR3 is 15 amino acids long. Here the CDR3 DNA is all that survives: 45 bases in frame from base 1. Relative to germline, V is 3 bases shorter and J is 6 bases shorter, with 15 bases between their ends. The source of the sample is a study of regulatory T cells in long-lasting Graves disease (dated by TCRdb to the early 2020s). Context from the whole study: Newly diagnosed Graves' disease patients had taken antithyroid drugs for less than 3 months. A total of 33 samples underwent TCR sequencing, from 13 patients with persistent Graves' disease and 20 or so patients with newly diagnosed Graves' disease. The study took place in China and was registered as a clinical trial. Patients with persistent Graves' disease were compared with patients with newly diagnosed Graves' disease using TCR sequencing and RNA sequencing of peripheral blood. Study-level results and caveats: Persistent disease showed preferential use of TRBV28, TRBJ1-2 and TRBJ2-5, whereas newly diagnosed disease favored TRBV20-1 and TRBJ2-1. A larger number of public clonotypes was shared among persistent patients (about 2,700) than among newly diagnosed patients (more than 850). Only peripheral blood was studied, because thyroid tissue, the primary lesion, was inaccessible. Only the TCR beta chain was sequenced and analyzed. The authors noted that the small sample size was a limitation that may lower accuracy. Lower TCR Shannon entropy and fewer highly expanded clones were observed in persistent Graves' disease patients than in newly diagnosed patients, which suggested clonal expansion.

Library creation used multiplex PCR. Sequenced on an Illumina HiSeq 4000. CDR3 regions were amplified by Arm-PCR with iRepertoire HTBI primers to construct TCR beta libraries. PCR products were gel purified before sequencing. In the source study's methods: Gene usage analysis of CDR3 amino acid clonotypes relied on the 60 to 65 TRBV and about 15 TRBJ segments identified across samples. COPE and FqMerger were used to merge filtered high-quality paired reads into contigs. BLAST was used to align contigs to IMGT TRBV, TRBD and TRBJ reference genes, and CDR3 was defined according to IMGT. Highly expanded clones were defined as clonotypes with a frequency above 0.1%. Shannon entropy served as the measure of repertoire diversity, while the Gini coefficient captured V-J evenness. A clonotype found in more than one individual was treated as public. The public reads were quality trimmed at Q25 with fastp and then assembled into clones with MiXCR by TCRdb, keeping productive beta chains. Entries that share a CDR3 protein sequence are merged under the most common genes and DNA. The V and J calls shown here were made by TCRdb, not taken from the authors' results. In this sample the table shows 530,000 or so distinct CDR3 sequences, roughly 15% of which occur a single time. The top ten clonotypes cover 12% of the sample.

This sample's time point label indicates: newly diagnosed GD, antithyroid drugs for less than 3 months. For both TCR sequencing and RNA sequencing, RNA was extracted from PBMCs in TRIzol. The diagnosis of Graves' disease was made according to American Thyroid Association guidelines. Recruitment of patients was carried out at an endocrinology department in Xi'an, China. Each patient gave approximately 10 milliliters of peripheral blood, collected in an EDTA anticoagulant tube. PBMCs were isolated by Ficoll Paque Plus density gradient separation without further T cell sorting. An Agilent 2100 Bioanalyzer and agarose gel were used to assess RNA quality, and a NanoDrop 2000 was used to measure RNA concentration. The same data also went into a second study, on T cells in Graves' hyperthyroidism and ophthalmopathy. From the second report: Graves' hyperthyroidism was defined as stable when no progression to ophthalmopathy occurred over 18 months of follow-up. Hyperthyroidism patients were aged 18 to 65 years and newly diagnosed, with disease duration of less than 2 months. Any patient with an uncontrolled infection, another autoimmune disease, pregnancy or lactation was excluded. Diagnoses relied on clinical symptoms, serum thyroxine and TRAb, thyroid ultrasound and orbital computed tomography. The TCR CDR3 was subjected to a first round of RT-PCR using the HTBI primer set and the Qiagen OneStep RT-PCR kit. Most expanded thyroid clonotypes (frequency above 0.001) were also detected in blood, suggesting blood repertoires may reflect thyroid immune responses. In cross-validation, a model built on a 13 V-J signature told ophthalmopathy apart from stable hyperthyroidism with 85% to 90% sensitivity and roughly 82% specificity, and in testing the same model reached 80%/75%. In validation, the model predicted progression to ophthalmopathy with around 71% sensitivity and roughly 75% specificity, a median of 6.5 months before onset. To identify distinguishing TCR V-J signatures, a discovery cohort of about 100 patients was used, comprising 43 with Graves' ophthalmopathy and around 57 with stable Graves' hyperthyroidism. Whether ophthalmopathy could be predicted prospectively was tested in an independent validation cohort made up of under 20 hyperthyroidism patients plus 17 patients who later progressed to ophthalmopathy. The 95 to 100 discovery patients were divided at random into training and test sets in a 7:3 ratio. Thyroid tissue and blood T-cell repertoires from more than five Graves' hyperthyroidism patients were also compared in the study. After sampling, hyperthyroidism patients received methimazole starting at 30 mg daily, and ophthalmopathy patients received high-dose intravenous methylprednisolone. A second multiplex PCR round built the libraries, followed by size selection and purification. The libraries were sequenced on an Illumina HiSeq2000 using paired-end 100 bp reads. Raw data were processed with SOAPnuke, discarding reads with adapters, uncalled bases, mean Phred below 15, or no exact constant-primer or identifier match. COPE v1.2.5 was used to merge high-quality paired reads, and clonotypes were defined as unique nucleotide sequences. MiTCR v1.1 was used to align the clonotypes against IMGT TRBV, TRBD and TRBJ reference segments. Only V-J combinations with frequency above 0.0001, covering approximately 99% of repertoires, were analysed. A TCS score was defined as the ratio of F50 (clonal expansion) to E x V (chaos), with BLOSUM62-based TCRdist applied between CDR3 peptides within each V-J. Welch's t-statistics and random forest reduced around 520 V-J features to around 14, which were used in a naive Bayes classifier (R e1071). Sample size was not statistically predetermined, and investigators were not blinded to group allocation. The paper reports TCR Vbeta CDR3 sequencing of some 140 peripheral blood samples: 40 to 45 ophthalmopathy, 75 to 80 hyperthyroidism and 17 progressor patients.

The input for sequencing was peripheral blood mononuclear cells (PBMCs), taken at new diagnosis, from a patient treated with antithyroid drugs. This chain is built from TRBV4-1 and TRBJ1-5; matching of 6 bases hints at TRBD1 as the D gene. The origin of this receptor is a man between 18 and 29 years old with Graves disease. Donor details come from another sample of the same person, matched by shared clones. CDR3 loop: CASSHAPGGGQPQHF. The sequence in DNA is TGCGCCAGCAGCCACGCTCCCGGGGGCGGTCAGCCCCAGCATTTT.